This TCR beta chain appears in the sequencing data of a study of T cell changes during pregnancy in multiple sclerosis. Trimming shortened V by 5 bases and J by 4 bases, and 15 bases separated the two germline ends. CDR1 is LNHDA, CDR2 SQIVND, per germline (reference sequence). The CDR3 is 16 residues long. Method: immunoSEQ multiplex PCR; TCRdb's copy keeps in-frame clones and lacks some. The sample holds approximately 110,000 clones; approximately 90% are singletons and the top ten take over 1.5%. The genes are TRBV19 and TRBJ2-6; weak D call: TRBD2 (5 bases). The material was peripheral blood, obtained in the third trimester of pregnancy. This receptor was taken from a female donor with multiple sclerosis, enrolled in a pregnancy study. CDR3 protein: CASSAQWGAGANVLTF. For the CDR3, the DNA is TGTGCCAGTAGTGCCCAATGGGGAGCCGGGGCCAACGTCCTGACTTTC.